Presented here are 8 T cell receptor beta chains from one specimen sequenced in a study of cytomegalovirus exposure and HLA in healthy donors. The protocol was immunoSEQ multiplex PCR, while the TCRdb copy is restricted to in-frame clones and leaves out a portion. The table includes 80,000 to 100,000 clones, around 85% detected once. What was sequenced was PBMCs. These receptors came from a woman younger than 45 in good health and CMV-seronegative.

The chain is built from TRBV2 and TRBJ2-7; 10 nucleotides line up with TRBD2. The CDR3 has 15 amino acids. Trimming cost V 6 bases and J 3 bases; bases outside gene matches: 8. Looked up from germline, CDR1 is SNHLY and CDR2 is FYNNEI. The CDR3 loop is CASRLLAGTLYEQYF. CDR3 in DNA: TGTGCCAGCAGACTACTAGCGGGGACGCTCTACGAGCAGTACTTC. The full variable domain, in which reference TRBV2 and TRBJ2-7 provide the parts outside the CDR3, is EPEVTQTPSHQVTQMGQEVILRCVPISNHLYFYWYRQILGQKVEFLVSFYNNEISEKSEIFDDQFSVERPDGSNFTLKIRSTKLEDSAMYFCASRLLAGTLYEQYFGPGTRLTVT.

This chain's CDR3 is CASSPGLGNTEAFF. The CDR3, as DNA: TGTGCCAGCAGCCCGGGACTGGGGAACACTGAAGCTTTCTTT. The chain carries TRBV5-4 and TRBJ1-1; a weak D match, TRBD1 (5 bases). The CDR3 has 14 amino acids. Deletions cut 4 bases from V and 1 base from J, with 11 bases between. Germline CDR1 SGHNT, CDR2 YYREEE (reference sequence).

This clone was recorded a few times. The rearrangement uses TRBV7-2 and TRBJ1-3, with 11 bases lining up with TRBD1. CDR1 is SGHTA, CDR2 FQGNSA, per germline. The trim removed 5 bases at V and 8 bases at J, leaving 2 bases unmatched. The CDR3 covers 13 residues. CDR3 region: CASSGDRGDTIYF. Here the CDR3 DNA reads TGTGCCAGCAGCGGGGACAGGGGGGACACCATATATTTT.

The chain has TRBV28 and TRBJ1-1; maybe TRBD1 (5 bases). In germline, CDR1 is MDHEN, CDR2 SYDVKM. Trimming pared 8 bases from V and 13 bases from J, leaving 23 bases between. CDR3 size: 13 residues. The CDR3 here is CASQQMGKGIGFF. The CDR3, as DNA: TGTGCCAGCCAGCAGATGGGTAAGGGGATCGGTTTCTTT.

The chain carries TRBV7-2 and TRBJ2-4, with D perhaps matching TRBD2 (5 bases). Trimming removed 5 bases at V and 9 bases at J, with 8 bases between. The CDR3 has 11 amino acids. Germline assignment: CDR1 SGHTA and CDR2 FQGNSA. CDR3 in DNA: TGTGCCAGCAGCCCGGCGGGCATTCAGTACTTC. Protein sequence: CASSPAGIQYF.

This clone was seen a single time. The CDR3 region is CASSGTGSHEQYF. CDR3 DNA: TGTGCCAGCAGCGGGACAGGGTCCCACGAGCAGTACTTC. This rearrangement joins TRBV9 to TRBJ2-7, with TRBD1 identical over 8 bases. V lost 3 bases and J lost 5; bases outside the gene matches: 4. There are 13 residues in the CDR3. Germline CDR1 is SGDLS and CDR2 is YYNGEE.

A remark on this clone: At one end the junction does not follow the germline gene, possibly because of a read error. The genes are TRBV4-1 and TRBJ2-1; 8 bases are a match to TRBD2. This CDR3 has 14 amino acids. Germline CDR1 reads MGHRA; CDR2 reads YSYEKL. The CDR3 sequence: CASTQPGGHNEQFF. CDR3 DNA: TGCGCCAGCACCCAACCGGGGGGGCACAATGAGCAGTTCTTC.

This clone was found once. The chain recombines TRBV29-1 with TRBJ2-7; D perhaps matches TRBD2 (6 bases). This CDR3 has 10 residues. CDR1 SQVTM and CDR2 ANQGSEA come from the germline V gene. V lost 7 bases to trimming and J lost 3 bases, with 7 bases between them. CDR3 sequence: CSGGDYEQYF. CDR3 DNA: TGCAGCGGGGGGGACTACGAGCAGTACTTC.